The clone carrying this TCR beta chain has a handful of counts. The sample belongs to a study of blood T cell repertoires in COVID-19. The germline CDR1 and CDR2 sequences are SGHAT and FQNNGV. V lost 10 bases and J lost 6; bases outside the gene matches: 17. The CDR3 runs to 16 residues. The method was immunoSEQ multiplex PCR; TCRdb's version includes in-frame clones alone and lacks a portion of them. Among 200,000 to 250,000 clones, approximately 84% were seen once, and the ten largest hold 1.9%. The TCR comes from a woman of 80 years or more with acute or convalescent COVID-19. The chain couples TRBV11-2 to TRBJ1-5; 8 bases fit TRBD1. Material: peripheral blood. The CDR3 nucleotides are TGTGCCAACATACTGGCAAAGGACAGGGATCCTCAGCCCCAGCATTTT. This translates into CANILAKDRDPQPQHF.